This T cell receptor (beta chain) was found in a study of regulatory T cells in long-lasting Graves disease. General study results and limits: Among samples with persistent disease, TRBV28, TRBJ1-2 and TRBJ2-5 were favored. Accuracy was possibly reduced by small sample size. Persistent Graves' patients showed less TCR diversity than newly diagnosed ones.

Specified time point: persistent/refractory GD, antithyroid drugs over 5 years with positive TRAb. Following extraction of RNA from PBMCs, that RNA was used to make the TCR library. With EDTA tubes as the receptacles, around 10 milliliters of peripheral blood were drawn. Germline V CDR1 and CDR2: GTSNPN, SVGIG (reference sequence). V was clipped by 3 bases and J by 8 bases, with 13 bases between them. The CDR3 has 13 residues. As regards this clonotype: Its target is unknown.

Investigators prepared the TCR beta libraries by applying iRepertoire HTBI primers and Arm-PCR of CDR3 regions. MiXCR, applied by TCRdb to the multiplex PCR reads, yields one record per CDR3 protein. The repertoire includes over 300,000 distinct CDR3 sequences, 15% to 20% of them detected once, and roughly 27% sits in the top ten. The source is a female donor with Graves disease. Sequencing used peripheral blood mononuclear cells (PBMCs), obtained when the disease was refractory, from a patient treated with antithyroid drugs. The rearrangement links TRBV30 to TRBJ2-2; the D is unclear. The CDR3 DNA reads TGTGCCTGGAGCGATAGCATAGGGGGGGAGCTGTTTTTT. It translates to CAWSDSIGGELFF. The variable domain in full, with the rest retrieved from reference TRBV30 and TRBJ2-2, is SQTIHQWPATLVQPVGSPLSLECTVEGTSNPNLYWYRQAAGRGLQLLFYSVGIGQISSEVPQNLSASRPQDRQFILSSKKLLLSDSGFYLCAWSDSIGGELFFGEGSRLTVL.